These 21 T cell receptor beta chains came from one sample sequenced in a study of Graves' ophthalmopathy and Graves' hyperthyroidism (dated by TCRdb to the late 2010s). The sequencer listed for this sample is Illumina HiSeq 2000. For repertoire sequencing, TCR beta CDR3 regions were amplified from RNA transcripts. HTBI primers and the Qiagen OneStep RT-PCR kit were used in a first-round RT-PCR, which was followed by a second-round multiplex PCR, size selection and purification. TCRdb reworked the public reads: Q25 trimming with fastp, MiXCR clone assembly, productive beta chains retained. Rows with one shared CDR3 protein collapse into an entry with the most common genes and DNA. This sample lists some 750,000 distinct CDR3 sequences; approximately 40% were detected once. The top ten clones comprise 40% to 55% of the sample. Input material: peripheral blood. All receptors derive from an adult man with Graves' ophthalmopathy.

The rearrangement joins TRBV25-1 to TRBJ2-2; a weak D match, TRBD2 (7 bases). The V and J ends lost 5 bases and 7 bases respectively, with 17 bases between them. Germline loops: CDR1 MGHDK, CDR2 SYGVNS. This CDR3 is 15 amino acids long. The CDR3 coding sequence is TGTGCCAGCAGTCTCCGGGGGGCGCAGGGCGGGGAGCTGTTTTTT. Protein: CASSLRGAQGGELFF.

This clonotype has ten or more counts. This chain connects TRBV7-2 to TRBJ2-7; no clear D. Per germline, CDR1 SGHTA and CDR2 FQGNSA. The V end was cut by 1 base, the J end by 4 bases, with 11 bases between. This CDR3 has 14 amino acids. As DNA, the CDR3 is TGTGCCAGCAGCTTAGACGTGGTTCTGTACGAGCAGTACTTC. Amino acid sequence: CASSLDVVLYEQYF.

The chain recombines TRBV11-2 with TRBJ1-5, with D hard to call. Trimming pared 8 bases from V and 9 bases from J, leaving 23 bases between. The CDR3 covers 15 residues. Germline CDR1 reads SGHAT; CDR2 reads FQNNGV. CDR3 protein: CASSLGGNGILPQHF. The CDR3, as DNA: TGTGCCAGCTCACTCGGCGGGAATGGGATTCTGCCCCAGCATTTT.

The table lists this clonotype with many counts. This chain uses TRBV7-8 with TRBJ1-6, with D maybe TRBD1 (5 bases). The CDR3 spans 15 residues. Germline V gene data show CDR1 as SGHVS and CDR2 as FQNEAQ. V lost 4 bases, J lost 6 bases, and 13 bases lay in between. Here the CDR3 DNA reads TGTGCCAGCAGCTCCGGGCGGCAGGGTAATTCACCCCTCCACTTT. Encoded protein: CASSSGRQGNSPLHF.

This clonotype was seen only a few times. This chain joins TRBV7-9 and TRBJ1-6; weak D call: TRBD1 (5 bases). Germline assignment: CDR1 SEHNR and CDR2 FQNEAQ (reference sequence). Trimming cost V 5 bases and J 9 bases, with 23 bases left between them. The CDR3 is made up of 17 amino acids. For the CDR3, the DNA is TGTGCCAGCAGCCTGGGGGGGAAGGGACTTTGGGGTTCACCCCTCCACTTT. Translation gives CASSLGGKGLWGSPLHF.

With regard to this clonotype: A much larger clone lies a single base off, so this may be a read error. V usage is TRBV7-9 and J usage is TRBJ1-2; 7 nucleotides align to TRBD1. This CDR3 comprises 12 residues. The V gene's germline CDR1 is SEHNR and CDR2 FQNEAQ (reference sequence). The CDR3 DNA sequence: TGTGCCGGCAGATCAGGGGGCTATGGCTACACCTTC. Translating gives CAGRSGGYGYTF.

The table lists this clonotype with a count of one. The chain uses TRBV2 and TRBJ2-7; 11 nucleotides agree with TRBD1. Trimming took 4 bases from V and 3 from J; bases not matched to a gene: 8. This CDR3 has 16 residues. Germline loops: CDR1 SNHLY, CDR2 FYNNEI. The DNA of the CDR3 is TGTGCCAGCAGTGTGGGACGGGGGACAGGGGGCTACGAGCAGTACTTC. This codes for CASSVGRGTGGYEQYF.

In this sample, this clonotype turned up a few times. The junction shows a germline mismatch at one end, possibly a read error. CDR3 DNA sequence: TGTGCCAGCAGCAAGATACAGGGATATGGCTACACCTTC. This translates into CASSKIQGYGYTF. V and J are TRBV15 and TRBJ1-2; perhaps TRBD1 as D (6 bases). CDR3 size: 13 residues. Germline V gene sequence: CDR1 LNHNV, CDR2 YYDKDF (reference sequence). Drawing the rest from reference TRBV15 and TRBJ1-2, the complete variable domain is DAMVIQNPRYQVTQFGKPVTLSCSQTLNHNVMYWYQQKSSQAPKLLFHYYDKDFNNEADTPDNFQSRRPNTSFCFLDIRSPGLGDTAMYLCASSKIQGYGYTFGSGTRLTVV.

This clonotype was seen at least ten times. The chain uses TRBV10-3 and TRBJ2-7; 10 nucleotides align to TRBD1. CDR1 is ENHRY, CDR2 SYGVKD, per germline. The trim removed 3 bases at V and 6 bases at J, leaving 11 bases unmatched. The CDR3 is made up of 16 amino acids. The CDR3 protein is CAISDGPGQGTLEQYF. CDR3 nucleotide sequence: TGTGCCATCAGTGACGGTCCGGGACAGGGGACACTCGAGCAGTACTTC.

About this clonotype itself: It is unclear where the CDR3 begins or ends on the DNA, so no DNA is shown, and the CDR3 is as TCRdb lists it. This rearrangement joins TRBV7-9 to TRBJ2-2. CDR1 is SEHNR, CDR2 FQNEAQ, per germline (reference sequence). The CDR3 sequence runs 13 residues, both termini included. The chain's CDR3 is CASSLGMAGSCFF.

This chain joins TRBV25-1 and TRBJ1-1; weak D call: TRBD1 (6 bases). The CDR3 totals 13 residues. In germline, CDR1 is MGHDK, CDR2 SYGVNS. Between the trimmed V and J ends, which lost 10 bases and 4 bases, there was a span of 16 bases. The CDR3 nucleotides read TGTGCCACCCAGACGAGGGGGGGCACTGAAGCTTTCTTT. Its translation: CATQTRGGTEAFF.

The sample holds a few counts of this clonotype. The chain has TRBV19 and TRBJ2-7; perhaps D is TRBD1 or TRBD2 (5 bases each). With 5 bases removed from V and 0 bases from J, the gap between germline ends came to 11 bases. Germline-derived CDR1 and CDR2 are LNHDA and SQIVND (reference sequence). The CDR3 extends over 14 amino acids. The CDR3 reads CASSWGMSSYEQYF. The CDR3 DNA reads TGTGCCAGTAGTTGGGGGATGAGCTCCTACGAGCAGTACTTC.

This clonotype was detected ten times or more. The J gene is TRBJ1-5, the V gene TRBV19, with no clear D. Germline values: CDR1 LNHDA, CDR2 SQIVND (reference sequence). The CDR3 spans 14 residues. V shed 3 bases and J shed 1 base, with 7 bases lying between them. The CDR3 reads CASSIVTSNQPQHF. CDR3 DNA: TGTGCCAGTAGTATCGTGACAAGCAATCAGCCCCAGCATTTT. The variable domain in full, with the rest retrieved from reference TRBV19 and TRBJ1-5, is DGGITQSPKYLFRKEGQNVTLSCEQNLNHDAMYWYRQDPGQGLRLIYYSQIVNDFQKGDIAEGYSVSREKKESFPLTVTSAQKNPTAFYLCASSIVTSNQPQHFGDGTRLSIL.

The count of this clonotype is one. V gene TRBV5-4 combines with J gene TRBJ2-2, with 8 bases identical to TRBD1. This CDR3 is built from 19 residues. Germline trimming cut 4 bases from V and 0 bases from J; bases unmatched to any gene: 14. Germline V gene data show CDR1 as SGHNT and CDR2 as YYREEE (reference sequence). CDR3 region: CASSPGDRGHLANTGELFF. Written as DNA, the CDR3 is TGTGCCAGCAGCCCAGGCGACAGGGGCCACCTCGCGAACACCGGGGAGCTGTTTTTT.

Concerning this clonotype: A much larger clone sits a single nucleotide away, making a read error possible. The chain employs TRBV19 and TRBJ1-1; 9 positions match TRBD1. From germline, CDR1 is LNHDA and CDR2 SQIVND (reference sequence). The CDR3 has 13 amino acids. This CDR3 is CASRQRQGVEALF. For the CDR3, the DNA is TGTGCCAGTAGGCAACGACAGGGGGTTGAAGCTTTGTTT.

This clonotype turned up a few times. The chain joins TRBV5-4 to TRBJ2-5; D uncertain. V gave up 2 bases and J gave up 5 bases, with 10 bases separating them. Germline lookup yields CDR1 SGHNT and CDR2 YYREEE (reference sequence). The CDR3 has 13 amino acids. The chain's CDR3 is CASSLLGVETQYF. CDR3 sequence (DNA): TGTGCCAGCAGCTTACTTGGGGTTGAGACCCAGTACTTC.

This clonotype was recorded a few times. The CDR3 here is CASSSGGLAPYEQYF. The CDR3 nucleotides read TGTGCCAGCAGTTCGGGTGGACTTGCCCCCTACGAGCAGTACTTC. The V gene is TRBV6-5, the J gene TRBJ2-7; tentatively, D is TRBD2 (5 bases). From germline, CDR1 is MNHEY and CDR2 SVGAGI. The CDR3 is 15 residues long. Trimming cost V 4 bases and J 2 bases, with 15 bases left between them.

This clonotype appeared a few times. The rearrangement links TRBV2 to TRBJ1-5; D is possibly TRBD1 (6 bases). Between the trimmed V and J ends, which lost 6 bases and 0 bases, there was a span of 12 bases. The germline gives CDR1 SNHLY, CDR2 FYNNEI. CDR3 length: 15 residues. The CDR3 DNA sequence: TGTGCCAGCAGCCAAGGGACACATAGCAATCAGCCCCAGCATTTT. Translating it yields CASSQGTHSNQPQHF.

This clonotype was observed many times. The V gene is TRBV20-1, the J gene TRBJ2-5, with unresolved D. V was pared by 5 bases and J by 7 bases, with 14 bases between. The V gene's germline CDR1 is DFQATT and CDR2 SNEGSKA (reference sequence). This CDR3 contains 12 residues. CDR3 sequence: CSAANEAGTQYF. Written as DNA, the CDR3 is TGCAGTGCTGCTAACGAAGCCGGGACCCAGTACTTC.

This clonotype was observed once. Germline and junction disagree at one end, which may indicate a read error. The chain combines TRBV10-3 with TRBJ1-1; D is perhaps TRBD1 (5 bases). The CDR3 runs to 15 residues. The germline V gene encodes CDR1 ENHRY and CDR2 SYGVKD. CDR3 DNA sequence: TGTGCCAGCAGTTATTGGGGGGTTCAGAACACTGAAGCTTTCTTT. The encoded protein is CASSYWGVQNTEAFF.

The genes are TRBV4-3 and TRBJ1-1; D unresolved. CDR3 length: 14 residues. The V end was cut by 0 bases, the J end by 5 bases, with 10 bases between. CDR1 and CDR2 from the germline V gene are LGHNA and YSLEER. The CDR3 loop reads CASSQEHPDTEAFF. CDR3 nucleotide sequence: TGCGCCAGCAGCCAAGAACACCCCGATACTGAAGCTTTCTTT.